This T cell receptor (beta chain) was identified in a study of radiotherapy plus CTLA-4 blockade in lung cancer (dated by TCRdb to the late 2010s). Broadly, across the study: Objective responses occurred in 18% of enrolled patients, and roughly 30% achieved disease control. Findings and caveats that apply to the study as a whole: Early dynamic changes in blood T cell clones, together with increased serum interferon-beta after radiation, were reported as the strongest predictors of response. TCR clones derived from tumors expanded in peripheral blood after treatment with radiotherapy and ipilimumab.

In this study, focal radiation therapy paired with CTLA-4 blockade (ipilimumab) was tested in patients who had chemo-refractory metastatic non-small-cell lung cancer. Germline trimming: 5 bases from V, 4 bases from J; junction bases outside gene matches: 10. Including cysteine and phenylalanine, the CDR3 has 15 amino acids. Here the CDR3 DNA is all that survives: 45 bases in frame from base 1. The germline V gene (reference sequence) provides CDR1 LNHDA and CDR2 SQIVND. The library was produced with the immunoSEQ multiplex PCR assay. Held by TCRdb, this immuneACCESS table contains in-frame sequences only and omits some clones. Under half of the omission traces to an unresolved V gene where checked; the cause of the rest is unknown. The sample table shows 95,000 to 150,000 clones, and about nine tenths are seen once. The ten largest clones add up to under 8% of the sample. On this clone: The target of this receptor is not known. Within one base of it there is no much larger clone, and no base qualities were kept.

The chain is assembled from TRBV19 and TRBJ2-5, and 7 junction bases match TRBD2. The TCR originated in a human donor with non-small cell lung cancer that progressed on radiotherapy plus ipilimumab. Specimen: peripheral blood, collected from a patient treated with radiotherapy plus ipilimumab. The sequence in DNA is TGTGCCAGTAGTTCCGGGGGAGGGCAAGCAGAGACCCAGTACTTC. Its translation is CASSSGGGQAETQYF.